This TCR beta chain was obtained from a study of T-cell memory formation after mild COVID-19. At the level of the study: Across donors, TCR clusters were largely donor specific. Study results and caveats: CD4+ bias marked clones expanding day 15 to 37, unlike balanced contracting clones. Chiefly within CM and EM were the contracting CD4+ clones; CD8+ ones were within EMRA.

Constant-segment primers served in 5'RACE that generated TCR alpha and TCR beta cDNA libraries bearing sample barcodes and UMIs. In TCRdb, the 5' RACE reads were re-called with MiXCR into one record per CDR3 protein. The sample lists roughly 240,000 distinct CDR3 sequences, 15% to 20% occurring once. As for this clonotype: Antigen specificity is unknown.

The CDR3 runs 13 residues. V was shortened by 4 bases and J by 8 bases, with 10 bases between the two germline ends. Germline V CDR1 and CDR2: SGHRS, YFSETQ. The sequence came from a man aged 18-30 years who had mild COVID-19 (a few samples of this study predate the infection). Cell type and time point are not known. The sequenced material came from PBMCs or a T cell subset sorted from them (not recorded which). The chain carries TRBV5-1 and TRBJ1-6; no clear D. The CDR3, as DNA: TGCGCCAGCAGCACTGGACGGGATTCACCCCTCCACTTT. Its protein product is CASSTGRDSPLHF.